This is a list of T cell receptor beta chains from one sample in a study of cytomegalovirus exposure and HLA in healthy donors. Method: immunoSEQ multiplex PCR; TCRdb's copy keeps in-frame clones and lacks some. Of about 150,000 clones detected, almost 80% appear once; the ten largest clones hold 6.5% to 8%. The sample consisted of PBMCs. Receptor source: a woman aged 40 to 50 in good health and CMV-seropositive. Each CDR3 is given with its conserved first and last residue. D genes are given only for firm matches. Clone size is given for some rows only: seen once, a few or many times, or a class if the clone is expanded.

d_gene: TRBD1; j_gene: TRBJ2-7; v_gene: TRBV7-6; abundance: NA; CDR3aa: CASSQDRDYEQYF; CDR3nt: TGTGCCAGCAGCCAGGACAGGGACTACGAGCAGTACTTC
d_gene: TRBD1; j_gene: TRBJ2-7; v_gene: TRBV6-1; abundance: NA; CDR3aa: CASSFRTGHYEQYF; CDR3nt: TGTGCCAGCAGTTTCAGGACAGGCCACTACGAGCAGTACTTC
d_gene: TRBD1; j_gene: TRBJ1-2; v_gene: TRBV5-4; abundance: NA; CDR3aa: CASSFGQGLKKPYGYTF; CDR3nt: TGTGCCAGCAGCTTCGGACAGGGGTTGAAGAAACCCTATGGCTACACCTTC
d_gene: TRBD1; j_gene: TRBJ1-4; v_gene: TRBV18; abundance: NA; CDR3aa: CASSPPNGQGAREKLFF; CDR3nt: TGTGCCAGCTCACCACCCAATGGACAGGGGGCGCGTGAAAAACTGTTTTTT
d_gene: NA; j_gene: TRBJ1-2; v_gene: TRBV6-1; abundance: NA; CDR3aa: CASRRQNDYGYTF; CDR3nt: TGTGCCAGCAGGCGACAGAACGACTATGGCTACACCTTC
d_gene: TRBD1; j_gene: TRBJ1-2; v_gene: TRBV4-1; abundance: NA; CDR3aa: CASSPPGQGAYGYTF; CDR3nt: TGCGCCAGCAGCCCTCCGGGACAGGGGGCCTATGGCTACACCTTC
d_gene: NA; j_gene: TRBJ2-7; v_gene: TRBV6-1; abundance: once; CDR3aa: CASSDGVEGEQYF; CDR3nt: TGTGCCAGCAGTGATGGGGTCGAGGGCGAGCAGTACTTC
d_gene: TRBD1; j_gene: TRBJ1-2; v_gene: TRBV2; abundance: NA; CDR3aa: CASRQGLTAGYTF; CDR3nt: TGTGCCAGCCGACAGGGATTGACGGCTGGCTACACCTTC
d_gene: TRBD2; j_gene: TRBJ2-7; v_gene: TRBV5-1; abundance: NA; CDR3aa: CASSLRSRLAGARPYEQYF; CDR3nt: TGCGCCAGCAGCTTGAGGTCGCGGCTAGCGGGGGCCCGCCCCTACGAGCAGTACTTC
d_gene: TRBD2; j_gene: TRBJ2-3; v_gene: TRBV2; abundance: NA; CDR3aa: CASSDFGGTSGNTQYF; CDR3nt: TGTGCCAGCAGTGACTTCGGGGGGACTAGCGGAAATACGCAGTATTTT
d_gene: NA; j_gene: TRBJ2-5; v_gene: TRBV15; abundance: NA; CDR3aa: CATSRDPTIGGRETQYF; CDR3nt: TGTGCCACCAGCAGAGATCCTACCATTGGCGGTAGAGAGACCCAGTACTTC
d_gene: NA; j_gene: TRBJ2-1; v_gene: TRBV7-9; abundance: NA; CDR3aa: CASSKTGTTYNEQFF; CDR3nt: TGTGCCAGCAGCAAGACAGGAACGACCTACAATGAGCAGTTCTTC
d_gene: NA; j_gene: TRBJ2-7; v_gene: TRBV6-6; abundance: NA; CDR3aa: CASSPSGTYEQYF; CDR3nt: TGTGCCAGCAGCCCCTCCGGGACCTACGAGCAGTACTTC
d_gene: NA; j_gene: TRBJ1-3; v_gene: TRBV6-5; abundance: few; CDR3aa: CASSYSAGSGNTIYF; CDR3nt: TGTGCCAGCAGTTACTCAGCGGGATCTGGAAACACCATATATTTT
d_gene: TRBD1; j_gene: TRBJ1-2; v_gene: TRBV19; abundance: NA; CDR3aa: CASSPLTGVPGYTF; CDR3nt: TGTGCCAGTAGTCCCCTGACAGGGGTCCCTGGCTACACCTTC
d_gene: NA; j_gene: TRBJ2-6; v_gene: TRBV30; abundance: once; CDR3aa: CAWSYGLTRANVLTF; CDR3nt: TGTGCCTGGAGTTACGGCCTGACAAGGGCCAACGTCCTGACTTTC
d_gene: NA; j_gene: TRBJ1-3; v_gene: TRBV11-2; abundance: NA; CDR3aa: CASSLGQTGNTIYF; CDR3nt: TGTGCCAGCAGCTTAGGGCAGACTGGAAACACCATATATTTT
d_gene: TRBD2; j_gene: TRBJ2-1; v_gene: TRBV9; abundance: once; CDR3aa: CASSRTSGGVSYNEQFF; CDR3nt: TGTGCCAGCAGTCGGACTAGCGGGGGAGTATCCTACAATGAGCAGTTCTTC
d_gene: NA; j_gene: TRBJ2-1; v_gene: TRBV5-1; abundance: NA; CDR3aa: CASSLMSARYNEQFF; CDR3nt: TGCGCCAGCAGCTTAATGTCAGCGCGGTACAATGAGCAGTTCTTC
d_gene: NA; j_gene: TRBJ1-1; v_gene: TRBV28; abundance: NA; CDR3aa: CASRLSGGTEAFF; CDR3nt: TGTGCCAGCAGGCTAAGCGGGGGCACTGAAGCTTTCTTT
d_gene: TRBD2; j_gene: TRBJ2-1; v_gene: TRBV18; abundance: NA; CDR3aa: CASAGLADNEQFF; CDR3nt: TGTGCCAGCGCGGGACTAGCGGACAATGAGCAGTTCTTC
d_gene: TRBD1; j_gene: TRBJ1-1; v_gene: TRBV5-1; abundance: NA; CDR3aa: CASGKQGAPNTEAFF; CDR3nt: TGCGCCAGCGGAAAACAGGGGGCTCCGAACACTGAAGCTTTCTTT
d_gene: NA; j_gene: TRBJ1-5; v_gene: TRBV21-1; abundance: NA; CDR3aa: CASSNAGGIQPQHF; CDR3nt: TGTGCCAGCAGCAATGCAGGGGGCATACAGCCCCAGCATTTT